The T cell receptor (beta chain) under discussion was sequenced for a study of blood T cell repertoires in COVID-19. The method was immunoSEQ multiplex PCR; TCRdb's version includes in-frame clones alone and lacks a portion of them. The repertoire has tens of thousands of clones, 90% to 95% of them found once; the top ten carry roughly 2%. CDR3 length: 11 residues. This sequence joins TRBV21-1 and TRBJ2-3; TRBD1, the table's D call, lacks a check against the DNA. TRBV21-1 is labeled a pseudogene. The sample consisted of peripheral blood. This sequence originates from a woman aged 50 to 60 in a cohort sampled during active COVID-19. This CDR3 is CASGASDTQYF. The CDR3 DNA is TGTGCCAGCGGGGCATCAGATACGCAGTATTTT.